A selection of T cell receptor beta chains follows, all from one sample in a study of cytomegalovirus exposure and HLA in healthy donors. Libraries were prepared by immunoSEQ multiplex PCR; TCRdb keeps only in-frame clonotypes and omits some of them. The sample lists 100,000 to 150,000 clones; about two thirds were seen once. The sequenced sample consisted of PBMCs. These receptors were taken from a woman aged 60 to 75 in good health and CMV-seropositive. CDR3s include the opening cysteine and the closing phenylalanine or tryptophan. Fields, in order: clone size, CDR3 length, J gene, D gene, V gene, CDR3 protein, CDR3 DNA. D genes are given only for firm matches. Only some rows state a clone size, as once, few, many or a class for expanded clones.

size: -
length: 14
J: TRBJ2-3
D: -
V: TRBV27
CDR3: CASSLVRRSDTQYF
DNA: TGTGCCAGCAGTTTAGTCAGGAGGAGCGATACGCAGTATTTT

size: -
length: 15
J: TRBJ2-5
D: -
V: TRBV9
CDR3: CASTLGGDLGETQYF
DNA: TGTGCCAGCACCCTAGGGGGGGATTTGGGGGAGACCCAGTACTTC

size: -
length: 17
J: TRBJ1-6
D: -
V: TRBV9
CDR3: CASSAPSGGNNNSPLHF
DNA: TGTGCCAGCAGCGCCCCGTCGGGGGGGAACAATAATTCACCCCTCCACTTT

size: -
length: 15
J: TRBJ2-3
D: -
V: TRBV4-1
CDR3: CASSHPTSTTDTQYF
DNA: TGCGCCAGCAGCCACCCGACAAGTACCACAGATACGCAGTATTTT

size: -
length: 14
J: TRBJ1-2
D: -
V: TRBV7-9
CDR3: CASSRDSLDYGYTF
DNA: TGTGCCAGCAGCCGCGACAGTCTTGACTATGGCTACACCTTC

size: few
length: 15
J: TRBJ2-7
D: TRBD1
V: TRBV7-6
CDR3: CASSLMVQGAREQYF
DNA: TGTGCCAGCAGCTTAATGGTACAGGGGGCAAGGGAGCAGTACTTC

size: -
length: 15
J: TRBJ1-6
D: -
V: TRBV19
CDR3: CASSRAAPYNSPLHF
DNA: TGTGCCAGTAGTAGGGCAGCACCTTATAATTCACCCCTCCACTTT

size: few
length: 11
J: TRBJ1-2
D: -
V: TRBV4-1
CDR3: CASGEAYGYTF
DNA: TGCGCCAGCGGGGAGGCCTATGGCTACACCTTC

size: few
length: 14
J: TRBJ1-4
D: TRBD1
V: TRBV27
CDR3: CASRRQGGNEKLFF
DNA: TGTGCCAGTAGACGACAGGGAGGAAATGAAAAACTGTTTTTT

size: -
length: 16
J: TRBJ2-5
D: TRBD2
V: TRBV15
CDR3: CATNKIRTSGQETQYF
DNA: TGTGCCACCAATAAGATAAGGACTAGCGGGCAAGAGACCCAGTACTTC

size: -
length: 14
J: TRBJ1-4
D: -
V: TRBV6-6
CDR3: CASSHKEGGEKLFF
DNA: TGTGCCAGCAGTCACAAGGAGGGCGGTGAAAAACTGTTTTTT

size: -
length: 15
J: TRBJ1-2
D: -
V: TRBV29-1
CDR3: CSVEDLAGGGYGYTF
DNA: TGCAGCGTTGAAGATCTTGCGGGGGGGGGCTATGGCTACACCTTC

size: -
length: 17
J: TRBJ1-6
D: -
V: TRBV5-1
CDR3: CASSLGTVSSYNSPLHF
DNA: TGCGCCAGCAGCTTGGGGACAGTAAGCTCCTATAATTCACCCCTCCACTTT

size: -
length: 15
J: TRBJ2-1
D: -
V: TRBV6-1
CDR3: CASSGLTGPYNEQFF
DNA: TGTGCCAGCAGTGGTTTGACAGGCCCTTACAATGAGCAGTTCTTC

size: -
length: 15
J: TRBJ1-5
D: -
V: TRBV15
CDR3: CATSRIGIGDQPQHF
DNA: TGTGCCACCAGCAGAATCGGCATAGGGGATCAGCCCCAGCATTTT

size: -
length: 14
J: TRBJ2-7
D: -
V: TRBV4-2
CDR3: CASSQGGGPYEQYF
DNA: TGTGCCAGCAGCCAAGGGGGGGGGCCTTACGAGCAGTACTTC

size: few
length: 14
J: TRBJ2-1
D: TRBD2
V: TRBV10-3
CDR3: CAISETGGQGEQFF
DNA: TGTGCCATCAGTGAAACGGGGGGGCAAGGGGAGCAGTTCTTC

size: -
length: 14
J: TRBJ1-1
D: -
V: TRBV6-5
CDR3: CASSYSVGSTEAFF
DNA: TGTGCCAGCAGTTACTCGGTAGGGAGTACTGAAGCTTTCTTT

size: -
length: 11
J: TRBJ2-5
D: -
V: TRBV10-3
CDR3: CAIRGSETQYF
DNA: TGTGCCATCCGGGGATCGGAGACCCAGTACTTC

size: -
length: 14
J: TRBJ1-1
D: TRBD1
V: TRBV19
CDR3: CASRETGVNTEAFF
DNA: TGTGCCAGTAGGGAGACAGGGGTTAACACTGAAGCTTTCTTT

size: once
length: 22
J: TRBJ1-4
D: -
V: TRBV5-1
CDR3: CASREEVQGIAARAATNEKLFF
DNA: TGCGCCAGCAGAGAGGAAGTCCAGGGGATTGCCGCCCGTGCTGCAACTAATGAAAAACTGTTTTTT

size: -
length: 14
J: TRBJ1-1
D: TRBD1
V: TRBV29-1
CDR3: CSGMETGGITEAFF
DNA: TGCAGCGGAATGGAAACAGGGGGGATCACTGAAGCTTTCTTT

size: -
length: 14
J: TRBJ1-4
D: -
V: TRBV7-2
CDR3: CASSPRTDSEKLFF
DNA: TGTGCCAGCAGCCCCCGGACAGATTCCGAAAAACTGTTTTTT

size: few
length: 17
J: TRBJ2-1
D: TRBD2
V: TRBV7-8
CDR3: CASSGRLAGGHNNEQFF
DNA: TGTGCCAGCAGCGGCCGACTAGCGGGGGGGCATAACAATGAGCAGTTCTTC

size: -
length: 16
J: TRBJ1-4
D: -
V: TRBV19
CDR3: CASSVGGAPLGEKLFF
DNA: TGTGCCAGTAGCGTCGGGGGGGCGCCTTTGGGTGAAAAACTGTTTTTT

size: -
length: 14
J: TRBJ2-7
D: TRBD1
V: TRBV11-3
CDR3: CASSLTGGSDEQYF
DNA: TGTGCCAGCAGCTTAACAGGGGGCAGCGACGAGCAGTACTTC

size: -
length: 14
J: TRBJ1-2
D: -
V: TRBV6-5
CDR3: CASSYGRTVSGYTF
DNA: TGTGCCAGCAGTTACGGACGGACAGTTTCAGGCTACACCTTC

size: once
length: 15
J: TRBJ1-2
D: -
V: TRBV5-4
CDR3: CASSLGRGEADGYTF
DNA: TGTGCCAGCAGCTTGGGCCGGGGGGAGGCCGATGGCTACACCTTC

size: once
length: 17
J: TRBJ2-4
D: TRBD1
V: TRBV28
CDR3: CASSPRTGTLAKNIQYF
DNA: TGTGCCAGCAGTCCACGGACAGGTACCTTAGCCAAAAACATTCAGTACTTC

size: -
length: 14
J: TRBJ1-2
D: TRBD1
V: TRBV19
CDR3: CASSLRGTGVGYTF
DNA: TGTGCCAGTAGTCTCCGAGGGACAGGGGTAGGCTACACCTTC

size: -
length: 15
J: TRBJ2-7
D: -
V: TRBV6-5
CDR3: CASSYGADLSYEQYF
DNA: TGTGCCAGCAGTTACGGCGCGGACTTGTCCTACGAGCAGTACTTC

size: -
length: 15
J: TRBJ2-1
D: -
V: TRBV6-6
CDR3: CASSKDRFSYNEQFF
DNA: TGTGCCAGCAGCAAAGACAGGTTTTCCTACAATGAGCAGTTCTTC

size: -
length: 11
J: TRBJ1-6
D: -
V: TRBV20-1
CDR3: CSAGRDSPLHF
DNA: TGCAGTGCTGGGAGGGATTCACCCCTCCACTTT

size: -
length: 12
J: TRBJ1-2
D: -
V: TRBV5-8
CDR3: CASSLRLRGYTF
DNA: TGTGCCAGCAGCTTGCGCTTGCGTGGCTACACCTTC

size: -
length: 13
J: TRBJ1-1
D: -
V: TRBV11-3
CDR3: CASSLFGGAEAFF
DNA: TGTGCCAGCAGCTTATTTGGAGGGGCTGAAGCTTTCTTT